The 8 T cell receptor beta chains presented below share a single source sample, sequenced in a study of cytomegalovirus exposure and HLA in healthy donors (dated by TCRdb to about 2017). Library preparation was by the immunoSEQ multiplex PCR assay. The multiplex PCR relied on a mix of 60 forward primers for TCR Vbeta segments and 13 reverse primers for TCR Jbeta segments. Entries here come from immuneACCESS through TCRdb and include only in-frame sequences with V and J called. Some clones fail to appear in such tables; in the studies checked, an unresolved V gene covers under half of the shortfall, and the cause of the remainder is unknown. The sample table contains 62,000 or so clones; only one count was recorded for approximately 80% of them. The ten largest account for around 4.1% of the sample. Sequenced sample: PBMCs. All receptors derive from a man aged 30 to 45 in good health and CMV-seronegative.

Here the CDR3 reads CSVEDMGTGGYEKLFF. The CDR3 region has the DNA TGCAGCGTTGAAGATATGGGGACAGGGGGCTATGAAAAACTGTTTTTT. This rearrangement joins TRBV29-1 to TRBJ1-4, with TRBD1 matching 12 bases. This CDR3 has 16 amino acids. Germline V gene lookup returns CDR1 SQVTM and CDR2 ANQGSEA. J gave up 6 bases and V 0 bases, and 5 bases lay outside the gene matches.

This clone occurred a few times. The rearrangement uses TRBV6-5 and TRBJ1-3, with D perhaps TRBD1 (6 bases). CDR1 is MNHEY and CDR2 is SVGAGI in the germline V gene. V was trimmed by 5 bases and J by 2 bases, leaving 13 bases between them. CDR3 length equals 15 residues. CDR3 region: CASSRQVKAGNTIYF. CDR3 coding DNA: TGTGCCAGCAGTCGACAGGTGAAGGCTGGAAACACCATATATTTT.

V usage is TRBV2 and J usage is TRBJ1-1; D might be TRBD1 (5 bases). V lost 9 bases to trimming and J lost 1 base, with 9 bases between them. The CDR3 consists of 12 residues. Germline CDR1 and CDR2: SNHLY and FYNNEI. The CDR3 sequence: CARGVSNTEAFF. CDR3 nucleotides: TGTGCCAGAGGGGTTTCGAACACTGAAGCTTTCTTT.

This chain links TRBV7-6 with TRBJ2-6; 8 bases align to TRBD1. Per the germline V gene, CDR1 is SGHVS and CDR2 is FNYEAQ. V shed 5 bases, J shed 2 bases, and the junction held 5 bases outside the gene matches. The CDR3 sequence is 16 residues long. The chain's CDR3 is CASSTLTGAGANVLTF. As DNA, the CDR3 is TGTGCCAGCAGCACCCTGACAGGGGCTGGGGCCAACGTCCTGACTTTC.

This chain links TRBV12-5 with TRBJ2-1; no reliable D call. The V gene lost 7 bases and the J gene lost 7 bases, with 5 bases spanning the gap. Germline V gene data show CDR1 as LGHNT and CDR2 as FRNRAP. This CDR3 comprises 10 residues. CDR3 amino acids: CASAMNEQFF. CDR3 in DNA: TGTGCTAGTGCCATGAATGAGCAGTTCTTC.

The chain has TRBV4-2 and TRBJ2-5; 13 nucleotides match TRBD2. The CDR3 contains 20 residues. CDR1 and CDR2 (germline): LGHNA, YNFKEQ. The V segment lost 0 bases and the J segment 3 bases; nucleotides outside the gene matches: 13. CDR3 sequence (DNA): TGTGCCAGCAGCCAAGAGGGACTAGCGGGGCCTTCGTGGGGCAAAGAGACCCAGTACTTC. It translates to CASSQEGLAGPSWGKETQYF.

This chain links TRBV11-2 with TRBJ2-7; TRBD1 matches 7 bases. The CDR3 runs 15 residues. After removal of 5 bases from V and 3 bases from J, the junction contained 10 bases not matched to a gene. Germline values: CDR1 SGHAT, CDR2 FQNNGV. CDR3 sequence reads: CASSAGQAVNYEQYF. For the CDR3, the DNA is TGTGCCAGCAGCGCCGGACAGGCGGTCAACTACGAGCAGTACTTC. The variable domain in full, with the rest retrieved from reference TRBV11-2 and TRBJ2-7, is EAGVAQSPRYKIIEKRQSVAFWCNPISGHATLYWYQQILGQGPKLLIQFQNNGVVDDSQLPKDRFSAERLKGVDSTLKIQPAKLEDSAVYLCASSAGQAVNYEQYFGPGTRLTVT.

This clone came up a few times. The chain uses TRBV6-6 and TRBJ1-2, with a tentative D call TRBD1 (6 bases). The length of the CDR3 is 13 residues. Germline-derived CDR1 and CDR2 are MNHNY and SVGAGI (reference sequence). Trimming took off 7 bases at V and 4 bases at J, with 13 bases between the two ends. The DNA of the CDR3 is TGTGCCAGCACCAGGGACATAGGCTATGGCTACACCTTC. The encoded protein is CASTRDIGYGYTF.